This record concerns one T cell receptor (beta chain) sequence. With V trimmed by 1 base and J by 9 bases, 10 bases remained unmatched. The germline V gene encodes CDR1 DFQATT and CDR2 SNEGSKA (reference sequence). The CDR3 loop spans 15 amino acids. Using MiXCR, TCRdb reanalyzed the PCR reads. The data show 30,000 to 35,000 clones, with 25% to 30% seen just once and about 30% held by the top ten. Not a single patient had been given any form of treatment at any point before undergoing thyroid surgery. These data originate in a study of metastatic and nonmetastatic thyroid tumors. The source of this sequence is a female donor with papillary thyroid cancer or a benign thyroid nodule (not recorded which). Some clones in this sample may be carry-over from other donors' samples. The sample was blood. This chain uses TRBV20-1 with TRBJ2-1; 9 bases align to TRBD1. In DNA form, the CDR3 reads TGCAGTGCTAGAGCGGTAGACAGGGGGGCGGGTGAGCAGTTCTTC. It yields the protein CSARAVDRGAGEQFF.